The clone carrying this TCR beta chain has a handful of counts. Its antigen is undetermined. This CDR3 contains 17 residues. CDR1 is LNHDA, CDR2 SQIVND, per germline (reference sequence). V shed 0 bases and J 0 bases; nucleotides not matched to a gene: 8. Around 220 ng DNA, approximately 30,000 T cell genomes, went into each sorted-subset replicate PCR. The data were produced by immunoSEQ multiplex PCR, yet TCRdb's version contains in-frame clones alone and is incomplete. Of 600,000 to 750,000 clones listed, about 90% are singletons. The entry originates in a study of shared clonotypes between healthy human individuals. Study results and caveats: Inspection by rarefaction showed sorted-subset sequencing to be incomplete despite large depth.

This chain joins TRBV19 and TRBJ2-7; the match to TRBD2 covers 7 bases. Input material: memory CD8+ T cells from PBMCs. Sample subset: CD45RO+ cells pooled with CCR7-negative TemRA cells. The source is a man between 18 and 35 years old in good health. Some clones in this sample may be carry-over from other donors' samples. The CDR3 sequence is CASSIDASGGSSYEQYF. CDR3 DNA: TGTGCCAGTAGTATAGATGCTAGCGGAGGTTCCTCCTACGAGCAGTACTTC.